The T cell receptor (beta chain) under discussion was sequenced for a study of PD-L1 blockade in urothelial cancer. Time point meaning: pretreatment peripheral blood. Anywhere from 1 to 8 samples came from each patient, spanning pretreatment and on-treatment. The CDR3 spans 14 residues. In germline, CDR1 is KGHSH, CDR2 LQKENI. The ends lost 4 bases at V and 6 bases at J; junction bases unmatched: 8. The protocol was immunoSEQ multiplex PCR, while the TCRdb copy is restricted to in-frame clones and leaves out a portion. The table has roughly 49,000 clones, around 83% seen once. This TCR derives from a man in his sixties with urothelial cancer. The sample in question was PBMCs, obtained around atezolizumab (anti-PD-L1) treatment. The chain is built from TRBV18 and TRBJ1-2, with 7 bases identical to TRBD1. The DNA of the CDR3 is TGTGCCAGCTCACTCGACAGGGTCGGCGATGGCTACACCTTC. This translates into CASSLDRVGDGYTF.